This T cell receptor (beta chain) was profiled in a study of blood T cell repertoires in COVID-19. The overall study: Sites across the United States, Italy and Spain contributed samples from acute and convalescent COVID-19. Nucleic acid was either cDNA or gDNA, and it came from T cells, B-cell-depleted T cells, or PBMCs.

Patients of the Seattle cohort, enrolled during active infection, were followed longitudinally. The length of the CDR3 is 15 residues. The V and J ends lost 4 bases and 0 bases respectively, with 13 bases between them. Germline CDR1 SGHRS, CDR2 YFSETQ. Some clones are missing from TCRdb's copy, which holds only in-frame ones; the method was immunoSEQ multiplex PCR. The sample lists 270,000 or so clones, 85% to 90% occurring once. The clonotype comes from a woman in her twenties or thirties with COVID-19, enrolled during active disease. The sequenced sample was peripheral blood. This chain uses TRBV5-1 with TRBJ1-1, with D unclear. The CDR3: CASSGEASMNTEAFF. In nucleotides, the CDR3 is TGCGCCAGCAGCGGGGAGGCTTCTATGAACACTGAAGCTTTCTTT.